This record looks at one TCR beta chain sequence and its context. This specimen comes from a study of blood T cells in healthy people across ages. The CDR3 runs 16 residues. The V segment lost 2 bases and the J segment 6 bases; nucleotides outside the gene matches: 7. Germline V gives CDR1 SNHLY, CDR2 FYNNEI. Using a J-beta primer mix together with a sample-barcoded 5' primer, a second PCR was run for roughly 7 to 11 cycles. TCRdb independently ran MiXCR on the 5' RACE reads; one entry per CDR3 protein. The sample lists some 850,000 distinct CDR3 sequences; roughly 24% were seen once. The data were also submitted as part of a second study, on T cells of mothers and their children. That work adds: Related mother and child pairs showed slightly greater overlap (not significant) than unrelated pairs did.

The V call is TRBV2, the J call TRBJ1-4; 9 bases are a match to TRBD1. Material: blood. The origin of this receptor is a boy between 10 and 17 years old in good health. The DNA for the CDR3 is TGTGCCAGCAGTGAATCTTTAAGGACAGGGGATGAAAAACTGTTTTTT. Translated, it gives CASSESLRTGDEKLFF.